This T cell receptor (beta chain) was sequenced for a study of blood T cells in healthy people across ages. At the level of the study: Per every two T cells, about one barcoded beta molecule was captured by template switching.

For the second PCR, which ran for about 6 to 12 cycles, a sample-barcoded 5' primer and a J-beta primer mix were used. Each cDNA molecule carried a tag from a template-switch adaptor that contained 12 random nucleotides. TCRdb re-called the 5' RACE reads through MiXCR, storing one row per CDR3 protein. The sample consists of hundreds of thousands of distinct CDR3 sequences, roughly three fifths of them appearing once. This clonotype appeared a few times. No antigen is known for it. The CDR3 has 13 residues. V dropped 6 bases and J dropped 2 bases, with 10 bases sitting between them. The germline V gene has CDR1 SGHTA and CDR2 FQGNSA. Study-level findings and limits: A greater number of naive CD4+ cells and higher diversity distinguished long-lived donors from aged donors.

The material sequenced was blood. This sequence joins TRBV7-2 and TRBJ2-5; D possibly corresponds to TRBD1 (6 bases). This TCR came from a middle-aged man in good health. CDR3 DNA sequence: TGTGCCAGCAGGTCCACAGGGCAAGAGACCCAGTACTTC. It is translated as CASRSTGQETQYF.